The 28 T cell receptor beta chains listed next were all sequenced from one sample in a study of cytomegalovirus exposure and HLA in healthy donors. PCR employed 60 Vbeta and 13 Jbeta primers. Method: immunoSEQ multiplex PCR; TCRdb's copy keeps in-frame clones and lacks some. Of roughly 100,000 clones in the sample, approximately 80% were seen once. The material sequenced was PBMCs. Every receptor here comes from a woman under 30 in good health and CMV-seropositive.

V is TRBV7-9 and J is TRBJ2-1; D not certain. The germline V and J ends were trimmed by 2 bases and 6 bases, with 11 bases remaining between them. CDR1 SEHNR and CDR2 FQNEAQ come from the germline V gene (reference sequence). This CDR3 spans 14 amino acids. The CDR3 DNA reads as TGTGCCAGCAGCTTATTTGAACCAGGCAATGAGCAGTTCTTC. It codes for CASSLFEPGNEQFF. The full variable domain, completed using reference TRBV7-9 and TRBJ2-1, is DTGVSQNPRHKITKRGQNVTFRCDPISEHNRLYWYRQTLGQGPEFLTYFQNEAQLEKSRLLSDRFSAERPKGSFSTLEIQRTEQGDSAMYLCASSLFEPGNEQFFGPGTRLTVL.

This sequence joins TRBV28 and TRBJ1-5, with 9 bases matching TRBD1. Germline trimming cut 6 bases from V and 6 bases from J; bases unmatched to any gene: 9. The CDR3 is 15 residues long. Germline-derived CDR1 and CDR2 are MDHEN and SYDVKM. DNA of the CDR3: TGTGCCAGCAGCATCCTTGGGACAGGGATTCAGCCCCAGCATTTT. As protein: CASSILGTGIQPQHF.

J is TRBJ2-1 and V is TRBV30; TRBD2 aligns across 8 bases. The CDR3 length is 16 residues. CDR1 GTSNPN and CDR2 SVGIG come from the germline V gene (reference sequence). The V segment lost 4 bases and the J segment 2 bases; nucleotides outside the gene matches: 10. CDR3 protein: CAWISGGTEPYNEQFF. CDR3 bases: TGTGCCTGGATATCGGGGGGGACTGAGCCCTACAATGAGCAGTTCTTC. The whole variable domain, filled in from reference TRBV30 and TRBJ2-1, reads SQTIHQWPATLVQPVGSPLSLECTVEGTSNPNLYWYRQAAGRGLQLLFYSVGIGQISSEVPQNLSASRPQDRQFILSSKKLLLSDSGFYLCAWISGGTEPYNEQFFGPGTRLTVL.

A few counts support this clone. The genes are TRBV19 and TRBJ1-5, with TRBD1 identical over 7 bases. The germline V gene has CDR1 LNHDA and CDR2 SQIVND (reference sequence). This CDR3 is built from 16 residues. V was clipped by 0 bases and J by 3 bases; unmatched bases: 5. The CDR3 DNA reads as TGTGCCAGTAGTATAGATGGGACAGCTCTCAATCAGCCCCAGCATTTT. Amino acid sequence: CASSIDGTALNQPQHF.

The J gene is TRBJ2-5, the V gene TRBV7-6; no clear D gene. Germline CDR1 and CDR2: SGHVS and FNYEAQ. Trimming cost V 5 bases and J 5 bases, with 6 bases left between them. This CDR3 is 11 amino acids long. The CDR3 loop is CASSPVETQYF. The CDR3 nucleotides are TGTGCCAGCAGCCCCGTGGAGACCCAGTACTTC.

The rearrangement links TRBV5-1 to TRBJ2-5, with D possibly being TRBD1 (5 bases). The ends were cut back, 0 bases at V and 6 bases at J, with 15 bases in the middle. In germline, CDR1 is SGHRS, CDR2 YFSETQ. This CDR3 is built from 15 residues. The CDR3 spells CASSLAGPPVQTQYF. The CDR3 DNA is TGCGCCAGCAGCTTGGCAGGGCCGCCAGTCCAGACCCAGTACTTC.

A word on this clone: Within the sample, other DNA sequences also encode this same CDR3. The gene calls are TRBV6-1 and TRBJ1-5; maybe TRBD1 (6 bases). CDR1 is MNHNS, CDR2 SASEGT, per germline. The CDR3 extends over 16 amino acids. V was clipped by 0 bases and J by 6 bases, with 15 bases between them. The CDR3 sequence is CASSEAGGRRIQPQHF. The CDR3 DNA sequence: TGTGCCAGCAGTGAAGCGGGGGGGCGAAGAATTCAGCCCCAGCATTTT.

This clone appeared a few times. CDR3 region: CASSSGQGSSYEQYF. CDR3 DNA sequence: TGTGCCAGCAGCTCTGGACAGGGGTCCTCCTACGAGCAGTACTTC. V is TRBV5-4 and J is TRBJ2-7; 9 bases are a match to TRBD1. V lost 3 bases to trimming and J lost 0 bases; unmatched junction nucleotides: 4. The germline gives CDR1 SGHNT, CDR2 YYREEE (reference sequence). This CDR3 is 15 amino acids long.

The rearrangement joins TRBV1 to TRBJ2-7; the DNA was not compared with TRBD2, the D call given in the table. TRBV1 is marked as a pseudogene. This CDR3 contains 11 residues. The CDR3 here is CTSLIAYEQYF. In nucleotides, the CDR3 is TGCACCAGCCTTATTGCCTACGAGCAGTACTTC.

J is TRBJ2-1 and V is TRBV7-9; D gene ambiguous. V was clipped by 8 bases and J by 0 bases, with 5 bases between them. Germline V lookup: CDR1 SEHNR, CDR2 FQNEAQ (reference sequence). CDR3 length: 12 amino acids. In DNA form, the CDR3 reads TGTGCCAGCGCGCGCTCCTACAATGAGCAGTTCTTC. This sequence encodes CASARSYNEQFF.

J is TRBJ2-7 and V is TRBV2; 10 bases match TRBD2. There are 19 residues in the CDR3. Trimming at V came to 6 bases and at J to 0 bases, leaving 17 bases not matched to a gene. Germline V lookup: CDR1 SNHLY, CDR2 FYNNEI. The CDR3 DNA reads TGTGCCAGCAGGGACAGGTTCGGGGCTAGCGGGAGAGGCTCCTACGAGCAGTACTTC. Translating it yields CASRDRFGASGRGSYEQYF.

The rearrangement links TRBV2 to TRBJ2-7; 8 nucleotides align to TRBD1. Germline lookup yields CDR1 SNHLY and CDR2 FYNNEI. This CDR3 has 14 residues. V lost 11 bases and J lost 0; bases outside the gene matches: 9. CDR3 sequence reads: CAGQGARFSYEQYF. Written as DNA, the CDR3 is TGTGCCGGGCAGGGGGCCAGGTTCTCCTACGAGCAGTACTTC.

The chain is built from TRBV2 and TRBJ2-5, with 9 bases aligning to TRBD2. From germline, CDR1 is SNHLY and CDR2 FYNNEI. The V and J ends lost 5 bases and 3 bases, in that order; junction bases with no gene match: 10. The CDR3 loop spans 16 amino acids. The CDR3 region has the DNA TGTGCCAGCAGTCGGGATGGTAGCGGGAGCAAAGAGACCCAGTACTTC. It translates to CASSRDGSGSKETQYF.

The chain recombines TRBV30 with TRBJ2-3, with TRBD2 identical over 8 bases. V shed 2 bases, J shed 4 bases, and the junction held 2 bases outside the gene matches. The germline V gene has CDR1 GTSNPN and CDR2 SVGIG (reference sequence). The CDR3 length is 13 residues. The CDR3 coding sequence is TGTGCCTGGAGTAGCGGGAGTGCAGATACGCAGTATTTT. Translation gives CAWSSGSADTQYF.

This chain uses TRBV5-5 with TRBJ2-3, with 8 bases lining up with TRBD2. J gave up 2 bases and V 0 bases, and 5 bases lay outside the gene matches. Germline CDR1 and CDR2: SGHKS and YYEKEE (reference sequence). The CDR3 is made up of 16 amino acids. The CDR3 DNA sequence: TGTGCCAGCAGCTTGGTTCCAGCGGGAGCCACAGATACGCAGTATTTT. Residues: CASSLVPAGATDTQYF. Full variable domain (rest looked up from reference TRBV5-5 and TRBJ2-3): DAGVTQSPTHLIKTRGQQVTLRCSPISGHKSVSWYQQVLGQGPQFIFQYYEKEERGRGNFPDRFSARQFPNYSSELNVNALLLGDSALYLCASSLVPAGATDTQYFGPGTRLTVL.

The chain links TRBV2 to TRBJ2-7, with 13 positions matching TRBD2. The germline CDR1 and CDR2 sequences are SNHLY and FYNNEI. Trimming cost V 11 bases and J 0 bases; bases outside gene matches: 10. The CDR3 sequence is 16 residues long. In nucleotides, the CDR3 is TGTGCCTTCCGGACTAGCGGGGGTCCGTACTCCTACGAGCAGTACTTC. Protein product: CAFRTSGGPYSYEQYF.

The genes are TRBV5-1 and TRBJ2-7; 10 bases match TRBD1. From germline, CDR1 is SGHRS and CDR2 YFSETQ. V lost 2 bases and J lost 5; bases outside the gene matches: 1. The CDR3 totals 13 residues. The CDR3 DNA reads TGCGCCAGCAGCTTAGGGACAGGGGACGAGCAGTACTTC. It is translated as CASSLGTGDEQYF.

In its sample, this clone was seen a few times. The chain carries TRBV7-6 and TRBJ2-7; 7 bases line up with TRBD1. V lost 4 bases to trimming and J lost 3 bases; unmatched junction nucleotides: 6. The germline CDR1 and CDR2 sequences are SGHVS and FNYEAQ. The CDR3 extends over 14 amino acids. In DNA, the CDR3 is TGTGCCAGCAGCTGGGGGCAGGGGGACTACGAGCAGTACTTC. It translates to CASSWGQGDYEQYF.

This sequence joins TRBV7-9 and TRBJ2-1; TRBD2 matches 11 bases. The germline CDR1 and CDR2 sequences are SEHNR and FQNEAQ (reference sequence). Trimming took 3 bases from V and 4 from J; bases not matched to a gene: 2. CDR3 length: 15 amino acids. The CDR3 sequence: CASSLRTSGYNEQFF. CDR3 sequence (DNA): TGTGCCAGCAGCTTGAGGACTAGCGGGTACAATGAGCAGTTCTTC.

A few counts support this clone. The CDR3 DNA is TGTGCCAGCAGCCCTACCCAGGACAGGGGCACTGAAGCTTTCTTT. Its translation is CASSPTQDRGTEAFF. The genes are TRBV7-6 and TRBJ1-1; 9 positions match TRBD1. The CDR3 is 15 residues long. Germline CDR1 is SGHVS and CDR2 is FNYEAQ. The ends lost 5 bases at V and 4 bases at J; junction bases unmatched: 8.

V gene TRBV5-6 combines with J gene TRBJ1-2; TRBD1 matches at 7 bases. In germline, CDR1 is SGHDT, CDR2 YYEEEE. V lost 0 bases, J lost 2 bases, and 1 base stayed unmatched. This CDR3 is built from 14 residues. The CDR3 loop reads CASSLVQGNYGYTF. The CDR3 DNA reads TGTGCCAGCAGCTTGGTACAGGGGAACTATGGCTACACCTTC.

CDR3 protein: CSVEGGLSNYGYTF. In DNA form, the CDR3 reads TGCAGCGTTGAAGGCGGACTGTCGAACTATGGCTACACCTTC. The J gene is TRBJ1-2, the V gene TRBV29-1, with D unclear. CDR1 and CDR2 from the germline V gene are SQVTM and ANQGSEA. V was shortened by 1 base and J by 2 bases, with 11 bases between the two germline ends. This CDR3 spans 14 amino acids.

The chain carries TRBV27 and TRBJ1-5, with unresolved D. Germline V CDR1 and CDR2: MNHEY, SMNVEV (reference sequence). The V end lost 2 bases, the J end lost 3 bases, and 11 bases lay between the germline ends. This CDR3 contains 15 residues. The CDR3 region is CASSLVFSDNQPQHF. The CDR3 bases are TGTGCCAGCAGTTTAGTATTTTCAGACAATCAGCCCCAGCATTTT.

This chain uses TRBV30 with TRBJ1-6; 7 nucleotides match TRBD1. The CDR3 spans 13 residues. The germline gives CDR1 GTSNPN, CDR2 SVGIG (reference sequence). Germline trimming cut 6 bases from V and 8 bases from J; bases unmatched to any gene: 7. The CDR3 DNA follows: TGTGCCTGCCATCGAGGGGGCGATTCACCCCTCCACTTT. This encodes CACHRGGDSPLHF.

The genes are TRBV28 and TRBJ1-2; 7 bases map to TRBD1. This CDR3 region has 13 residues. V shed 5 bases and J 4 bases; nucleotides not matched to a gene: 4. The germline gives CDR1 MDHEN, CDR2 SYDVKM. The CDR3 nucleotides are TGTGCCAGCAGTGAGGACAGGTCCTATGGCTACACCTTC. It encodes CASSEDRSYGYTF.

The chain uses TRBV30 and TRBJ1-1; D is unresolved. The CDR3 loop spans 12 amino acids. Germline CDR1 is GTSNPN and CDR2 is SVGIG (reference sequence). Trimming cost V 1 base and J 0 bases, with 3 bases left between them. In DNA, the CDR3 is TGTGCCTGGAGTGGTATGAACACTGAAGCTTTCTTT. Protein product: CAWSGMNTEAFF.

The chain joins TRBV4-2 to TRBJ2-1, with 13 bases matching TRBD2. Germline assignment: CDR1 LGHNA and CDR2 YNFKEQ. The CDR3 loop spans 17 amino acids. V gave up 4 bases and J gave up 5 bases; unmatched junction bases: 8. CDR3 DNA: TGTGCCAGCAGCCGAGACCTCGGACTAGCGGGAGACAATGAGCAGTTCTTC. Amino acids: CASSRDLGLAGDNEQFF.

The J gene is TRBJ2-1, the V gene TRBV23-1; 9 nucleotides agree with TRBD1. TRBV23-1 falls under the ORF class, with uncertain function. There are 17 residues in the CDR3. Trimming cost V 3 bases and J 4 bases; bases outside gene matches: 10. The CDR3 is CASSHLVTGGEYNEQFF. The CDR3 DNA reads as TGCGCCAGCAGTCACTTAGTTACAGGGGGCGAGTACAATGAGCAGTTCTTC.